This TCR beta chain was documented in a study of early T cells in non-severe SARS-CoV-2 infection. Whole-study findings and limits: Anti-spike CD8 responses were favored by VDJdb matching, which missed private and CD4 specificities.

The CDR3 sequence is 12 residues long. Germline-derived CDR1 and CDR2 are MNHNY and SVGAGI (reference sequence). TCRdb re-analysed the 5' RACE reads in MiXCR, keeping a single row per CDR3 protein. Among around 33,000 distinct CDR3 sequences, 6% to 7% were seen once, and the ten largest hold 7.6%. For this clonotype: No antigen is known for it. A read error may be the cause here, since a much bigger clone is one base away.

Sequenced input: whole blood. The V and J genes are TRBV6-6 and TRBJ2-3, with 7 positions matching TRBD1. This sequence was found in an adult who was a healthcare worker with PCR-confirmed SARS-CoV-2 infection or an uninfected control (not recorded which). CDR3 amino acids: CAGRQGTDTQYF. CDR3 coding DNA: TGTGCCGGCAGACAGGGAACAGATACGCAGTATTTT.